Shown below are 23 T cell receptor beta chains from a single sample sequenced in a study of T cell changes during pregnancy in multiple sclerosis. Profiled with immunoSEQ multiplex PCR; TCRdb holds only in-frame clones, not every one. The table records around 29,000 clones, approximately 90% of them present only once. Sequencing was performed on CD4+ T cells from peripheral blood mononuclear cells, taken in the first trimester of pregnancy. These receptors all stem from a female donor in good health, enrolled as a control in a pregnancy study.

This clone was observed a few times. This chain links TRBV4-2 with TRBJ2-7, with 8 bases lining up with TRBD2. The germline CDR1 and CDR2 sequences are LGHNA and YNFKEQ. V lost 0 bases, J lost 2 bases, and 3 bases stayed unmatched. CDR3 length: 15 residues. The CDR3, as DNA: TGTGCCAGCAGCCAAGAAACGGGGGGGCCCTACGAGCAGTACTTC. This translates into CASSQETGGPYEQYF.

This rearrangement joins TRBV19 to TRBJ1-5, with D possibly being TRBD1 (6 bases). The CDR3 has 13 residues. CDR1 is LNHDA and CDR2 is SQIVND in the germline V gene (reference sequence). Trimming pared 7 bases from V and 3 bases from J, leaving 10 bases between. The CDR3 is CASNRVHNQPQHF. DNA of the CDR3: TGTGCCAGTAACAGGGTTCACAATCAGCCCCAGCATTTT.

V usage is TRBV6-6 and J usage is TRBJ2-4; 8 bases are shared with TRBD2. The CDR3 extends over 16 amino acids. With V trimmed by 4 bases and J by 0 bases, 5 bases remained unmatched. Germline CDR1 MNHNY, CDR2 SVGAGI (reference sequence). CDR3 region: CASSSAGGRAKNIQYF. The CDR3 DNA follows: TGTGCCAGCAGTTCCGCGGGGGGTCGAGCCAAAAACATTCAGTACTTC.

The gene calls are TRBV28 and TRBJ2-1; 9 nucleotides agree with TRBD1. The CDR3 extends over 13 amino acids. Germline trimming cut 7 bases from V and 6 bases from J; bases unmatched to any gene: 4. Per germline, CDR1 MDHEN and CDR2 SYDVKM. The DNA for the CDR3 is TGTGCCAGCAAGAGACAGGGGGTCAATGAGCAGTTCTTC. Encoded protein: CASKRQGVNEQFF.

The rearrangement links TRBV2 to TRBJ1-4; D may be TRBD1 (5 bases). Per the germline V gene, CDR1 is SNHLY and CDR2 is FYNNEI. The CDR3 sequence is 11 residues long. V was pared by 6 bases and J by 13 bases, with 12 bases between. CDR3 residues: CASSPGLRLFF. CDR3 coding DNA: TGTGCCAGCAGCCCAGGGTTGAGACTGTTTTTT.

The genes are TRBV19 and TRBJ1-5; possible D gene TRBD1, 6 bases. Germline assignment: CDR1 LNHDA and CDR2 SQIVND (reference sequence). This CDR3 has 14 amino acids. Trimming cost V 2 bases and J 2 bases, with 7 bases left between them. The DNA of the CDR3 is TGTGCCAGTAGTATATCAGGGGGCAATCAGCCCCAGCATTTT. Translating gives CASSISGGNQPQHF.

This chain uses TRBV30 with TRBJ2-7; TRBD2 matches 12 bases. The CDR3 runs 15 residues. Germline V gene sequence: CDR1 GTSNPN, CDR2 SVGIG (reference sequence). The trim removed 0 bases at V and 6 bases at J, leaving 6 bases unmatched. CDR3 residues: CAWSVRLAGAGEQYF. In DNA, the CDR3 is TGTGCCTGGAGTGTACGACTAGCGGGAGCGGGCGAGCAGTACTTC.

V and J are TRBV28 and TRBJ2-1, with 12 bases that match TRBD2. The CDR3 runs 17 residues. Germline V lookup: CDR1 MDHEN, CDR2 SYDVKM. With 6 bases clipped from V and 7 bases from J, the junction kept 13 bases outside the gene matches. The CDR3 sequence: CASSPRLAGVHGNEQFF. The DNA of the CDR3 is TGTGCCAGCAGCCCCCGACTAGCGGGAGTCCATGGGAATGAGCAGTTCTTC.

The chain carries TRBV5-8 and TRBJ2-1; 7 bases align to TRBD1. V lost 0 bases, J lost 2 bases, and 5 bases stayed unmatched. The CDR3 totals 16 residues. Per the germline V gene, CDR1 is SGHTS and CDR2 is YDEGEE. The CDR3 is CASSLGDSAAYNEQFF. In DNA form, the CDR3 reads TGTGCCAGCAGCTTGGGGGACAGCGCAGCCTACAATGAGCAGTTCTTC.

The table lists this clone with a few counts. The chain couples TRBV27 to TRBJ1-6, with a weak D call TRBD1 (5 bases). This CDR3 is 18 amino acids long. Between the trimmed V and J ends, which lost 3 bases and 7 bases, there was a span of 22 bases. The germline V gene has CDR1 MNHEY and CDR2 SMNVEV (reference sequence). CDR3 sequence: CASSLSTGLFGGNSPLHF. In DNA form, the CDR3 reads TGTGCCAGCAGTTTGTCAACAGGATTGTTTGGGGGGAATTCACCCCTCCACTTT.

This rearrangement joins TRBV7-9 to TRBJ2-3; 7 nucleotides align to TRBD2. In germline, CDR1 is SEHNR, CDR2 FQNEAQ (reference sequence). This CDR3 comprises 14 residues. Trimming removed 8 bases from V and 4 bases from J; junction bases left unmatched: 9. CDR3 protein: CASSPRGSSDTQYF. The DNA of the CDR3 is TGTGCCAGCTCCCCTCGCGGGAGTTCAGATACGCAGTATTTT. Full variable domain (rest looked up from reference TRBV7-9 and TRBJ2-3): DTGVSQNPRHKITKRGQNVTFRCDPISEHNRLYWYRQTLGQGPEFLTYFQNEAQLEKSRLLSDRFSAERPKGSFSTLEIQRTEQGDSAMYLCASSPRGSSDTQYFGPGTRLTVL.

This chain uses TRBV28 with TRBJ2-7; a weak D match, TRBD2 (7 bases). Trimming shortened V by 4 bases and J by 5 bases, and 18 bases separated the two germline ends. CDR1 and CDR2 (germline): MDHEN, SYDVKM. This CDR3 has 15 residues. CDR3 sequence reads: CASSSHGGGQHEQYF. CDR3 DNA: TGTGCCAGCAGTTCCCATGGGGGGGGCCAACACGAGCAGTACTTC.

The rearrangement uses TRBV10-3 and TRBJ1-1; possible D gene TRBD1, 6 bases. The CDR3 extends over 14 amino acids. Trimming cost V 6 bases and J 1 base, with 12 bases left between them. CDR1 and CDR2 from the germline V gene are ENHRY and SYGVKD. CDR3 residues: CAIRADRSNTEAFF. The CDR3 DNA follows: TGTGCCATCAGGGCTGACAGGTCGAACACTGAAGCTTTCTTT.

V usage is TRBV6-5 and J usage is TRBJ2-7; 11 bases fit TRBD2. Germline-derived CDR1 and CDR2 are MNHEY and SVGAGI. CDR3 length equals 16 residues. The junction had 7 bases not matched to a gene; V was cut back by 0 bases and J by 6 bases. The CDR3 nucleotides read TGTGCCAGCAGTTACTCACGGACTAGCGGGCAGACCGAGCAGTACTTC. Protein: CASSYSRTSGQTEQYF.

The chain combines TRBV10-3 with TRBJ2-2, with 8 bases that match TRBD2. The CDR3 is made up of 15 amino acids. Germline lookup yields CDR1 ENHRY and CDR2 SYGVKD. The junction had 5 bases not matched to a gene; V was cut back by 4 bases and J by 4 bases. The DNA for the CDR3 is TGTGCCATCAGTGGTCGGGGGGGCCCCACCGGGGAGCTGTTTTTT. It yields the protein CAISGRGGPTGELFF.

The chain carries TRBV5-8 and TRBJ2-3; 10 bases match TRBD2. The ends lost 3 bases at V and 1 base at J; junction bases unmatched: 5. The CDR3 runs to 16 residues. Germline V CDR1 and CDR2: SGHTS, YDEGEE. The CDR3 sequence: CASSSGGTSGTDTQYF. The CDR3 DNA reads TGTGCCAGCAGCTCGGGGGGGACTAGCGGCACAGATACGCAGTATTTT.

This chain connects TRBV28 to TRBJ1-3; D gene uncertain. This CDR3 region has 14 residues. V lost 5 bases and J 0 bases, leaving 8 bases between the germline ends. Germline CDR1 reads MDHEN; CDR2 reads SYDVKM. The CDR3 region has the DNA TGTGCCAGCAGTAGGGAGAGCTCTGGAAACACCATATATTTT. This translates into CASSRESSGNTIYF.

The rearrangement links TRBV28 to TRBJ2-2, with 7 bases aligning to TRBD1. V dropped 7 bases and J dropped 5; count of bases not matched to a gene: 10. In germline, CDR1 is MDHEN, CDR2 SYDVKM. The CDR3 runs 15 residues. This chain's CDR3 is CASTRDRVGTGELFF. The CDR3 coding sequence is TGTGCCAGCACCCGAGACAGGGTCGGGACCGGGGAGCTGTTTTTT.

The chain recombines TRBV30 with TRBJ2-7; 9 bases are shared with TRBD1. The CDR3 runs 15 residues. The germline gives CDR1 GTSNPN, CDR2 SVGIG (reference sequence). Germline trimming cut 2 bases from V and 4 bases from J; bases unmatched to any gene: 9. DNA for the CDR3: TGTGCCTGGAGTCCCCGGGACAGGGTGGCGTACGAGCAGTACTTC. This gives the protein CAWSPRDRVAYEQYF.

The chain employs TRBV27 and TRBJ2-5, with TRBD2 identical over 10 bases. The V gene's germline CDR1 is MNHEY and CDR2 SMNVEV (reference sequence). Losses at the gene ends were 0 bases for V and 4 bases for J; bases not matched to a gene: 2. This CDR3 contains 15 residues. DNA of the CDR3: TGTGCCAGCAGTTTATCTAGCGGGAGGTCAGAGACCCAGTACTTC. Amino acid sequence: CASSLSSGRSETQYF.

The CDR3 reads CASSFLGATEAFF. The CDR3 nucleotides read TGTGCCAGCAGTTTTTTAGGGGCCACTGAAGCTTTCTTT. This rearrangement joins TRBV6-6 to TRBJ1-1; D is possibly TRBD1 (5 bases). V lost 4 bases and J lost 4, with 10 bases in between. Germline V CDR1 and CDR2: MNHNY, SVGAGI (reference sequence). This CDR3 has 13 residues.

The rearrangement links TRBV28 to TRBJ1-2; TRBD1 aligns across 7 bases. The CDR3 covers 13 residues. The V gene end was trimmed by 8 bases and the J gene end by 0 bases; junction bases not matched to a gene: 3. Germline V gives CDR1 MDHEN, CDR2 SYDVKM. The CDR3 DNA reads as TGTGCCAGCCAGACAGGGACTAACTATGGCTACACCTTC. Amino acid sequence: CASQTGTNYGYTF.

V and J are TRBV19 and TRBJ2-1, with a weak D call TRBD1 (6 bases). CDR1 is LNHDA and CDR2 is SQIVND in the germline V gene (reference sequence). The CDR3 contains 14 residues. V lost 5 bases and J 4 bases, leaving 12 bases between the germline ends. In DNA, the CDR3 is TGTGCCAGTAGTGGGGGCGGGTTTTACAATGAGCAGTTCTTC. Its protein is CASSGGGFYNEQFF.